These T cell receptor beta chains were read from a single sample in a study of cytomegalovirus exposure and HLA in healthy donors. The method was immunoSEQ multiplex PCR; TCRdb's version includes in-frame clones alone and lacks a portion of them. The sample lists about 120,000 clones, approximately 90% occurring once. The sequenced sample was PBMCs. Receptors were obtained from a woman between 18 and 29 years old in good health and CMV-seronegative. Both conserved end residues are part of each CDR3. D genes are given only for firm matches. Clone size, where shown, is once, few, many, or a class for clones that have expanded.

>-|TRBJ2-3|-|TRBV6-1
TGTGCCAGCAGTGAATCGGGGGTAGATACGCAGTATTTT
CASSESGVDTQYF
>TRBD1|TRBJ2-7|-|TRBV7-3
TGTGCCAGCAGCCACCCGGGACAGGGAAGCGAGCAGTACTTC
CASSHPGQGSEQYF
>-|TRBJ1-1|-|TRBV4-1
TGCGCCAGCAGCCAAGAAGGGAAACAGGGAGAAGCTTTCTTT
CASSQEGKQGEAFF
>TRBD1|TRBJ1-5|-|TRBV6-6
TGTGCCAGCAGTGACTCAGGACAGGGGGTTAGACAGCCCCAGCATTTT
CASSDSGQGVRQPQHF
>-|TRBJ2-2|-|TRBV7-8
TGTGCCAGCAGCCCCCGGGGCACCGGGGAGCTGTTTTTT
CASSPRGTGELFF
>TRBD2|TRBJ2-1|-|TRBV30
TGTGCCTGGAGTGTTGGACTAGCGAGATCCAATGAGCAGTTCTTC
CAWSVGLARSNEQFF
>-|TRBJ2-6|-|TRBV28
TGTGCCAGCAATCTTAGGGGGTCTGGGGCCAACGTCCTGACTTTC
CASNLRGSGANVLTF
>TRBD1|TRBJ1-6|-|TRBV6-6
TGTGCCAGCAGTTACGGGACAGAAAAGAATTCACCCCTCCACTTT
CASSYGTEKNSPLHF
>TRBD1|TRBJ2-2|-|TRBV9
TGTGCCAGCAGCGTAGCCGGGACAGCGAACACCGGGGAGCTGTTTTTT
CASSVAGTANTGELFF
>-|TRBJ1-1|-|TRBV6-6
TGTGCCAGCATCACAGGGTTCGGGCGTGAAGCTTTCTTT
CASITGFGREAFF
>TRBD1|TRBJ2-3|-|TRBV2
TGTGCCAGCAGTGAGGGGACAGGTGTGGGTACGCAGTATTTT
CASSEGTGVGTQYF
>TRBD2|TRBJ2-1|-|TRBV6-9
TGTGCCAGCACAGTTAATGGATCTGGCGGGAGTGTCGATGAGCAGTTCTTC
CASTVNGSGGSVDEQFF
>TRBD1|TRBJ2-2|-|TRBV7-3
TGTGCCAGCAGCTTCTATGACAGGGGAGAAAACACCGGGGAGCTGTTTTTT
CASSFYDRGENTGELFF
>TRBD1|TRBJ1-2|-|TRBV28
TGTGCCAGCAGTAATACCGGGACAGGGAGCTATGGCTACACCTTC
CASSNTGTGSYGYTF
>TRBD2|TRBJ2-7|-|TRBV6-1
TGTGCCAGCAGTGAGGGGACTAAGCTGGAGCAGTACTTC
CASSEGTKLEQYF
>-|TRBJ2-6|-|TRBV28
TGTGCCAGCAGTTTCGAGGGGGCCAACGTCCTGACTTTC
CASSFEGANVLTF
>TRBD1|TRBJ2-7|-|TRBV7-9
TGTGCCAGCAGCTTAGGGTCGGGGGGATGGGACAGGGGTCACGAGCAGTACTTC
CASSLGSGGWDRGHEQYF
>-|TRBJ2-7|-|TRBV7-2
TGTGCCAGCAGCTTGGCGGGGACCCCCGAGCAGTACTTC
CASSLAGTPEQYF
>-|TRBJ2-7|few|TRBV5-5
TGTGCCAGCAGTCTACGAACGAGCGGGTTCCTTACCTCCTACGAGCAGTACTTC
CASSLRTSGFLTSYEQYF
>-|TRBJ2-7|once|TRBV5-6
TGTGCCAGCAGCACCCTATACGTGGGAGGCCCGAGCTCCTACGAGCAGTACTTC
CASSTLYVGGPSSYEQYF
>TRBD1|TRBJ1-1|-|TRBV5-4
TGTGCCAGCAGCTTGGCCGTAGGGGGCAGGGACACTGAAGCTTTCTTT
CASSLAVGGRDTEAFF
>TRBD2|TRBJ2-3|-|TRBV2
TGTGCCAGCAGTGGCCCTAGCGGGGGGTTTAGCACAGATACGCAGTATTTT
CASSGPSGGFSTDTQYF
>TRBD2|TRBJ2-1|once|TRBV13
TGTGCCAGCAGCTCAGCGGGAGGAAATGAGCAGTTCTTC
CASSSAGGNEQFF
>-|TRBJ2-3|-|TRBV6-4
TGTGCCAGCAGTAAGACACCCGAGGGCCCAGATACGCAGTATTTT
CASSKTPEGPDTQYF
>TRBD1|TRBJ2-1|-|TRBV18
TGTGCCAGCTTTGGGACAGTCTCCTACAATGAGCAGTTCTTC
CASFGTVSYNEQFF
>TRBD1|TRBJ1-2|-|TRBV7-2
TGTGCCAGCAGCAGACAGGGTGGGGGTTATGGCTACACCTTC
CASSRQGGGYGYTF
>-|TRBJ1-1|-|TRBV28
TGTGCCAGCAGTTTAGGGGGGACGAACACTGAAGCTTTCTTT
CASSLGGTNTEAFF
>-|TRBJ2-5|-|TRBV2
TGTGCCAGCCGTTGGGGAGACGGGGAGACCCAGTACTTC
CASRWGDGETQYF
>TRBD1|TRBJ1-5|-|TRBV18
TGTGCCAGCTCAAAGGGACAGGGAGACAATCAGCCCCAGCATTTT
CASSKGQGDNQPQHF
>-|TRBJ2-1|-|TRBV12-5
TGTGCTAGTGGTTTGGTACCCAGATACAATGAGCAGTTCTTC
CASGLVPRYNEQFF
>-|TRBJ2-7|-|TRBV25-1
TGTGCCAGCAGTGAAAAGAATGGGCAGGCCTACGAGCAGTACTTC
CASSEKNGQAYEQYF
>TRBD2|TRBJ2-1|once|TRBV28
TGTGCCAGCAGTTTGGCGGGGACTACCTACAATGAGCAGTTCTTC
CASSLAGTTYNEQFF
>-|TRBJ1-2|-|TRBV10-1
TGCGCCAGCAGCCCCCAGGGCCGGGCCTATGGCTACACCTTC
CASSPQGRAYGYTF
>-|TRBJ2-7|once|TRBV6-5
TGTGCCAGCAGACGCCCAGGGTTAGCCTACGAGCAGTACTTC
CASRRPGLAYEQYF
>-|TRBJ1-6|-|TRBV30
TGTGCCTGGAACAGGGAGCCTAATTCACCCCTCCACTTT
CAWNREPNSPLHF
>-|TRBJ2-1|-|TRBV11-3
TGTGCCAGCAGTCCTGGAGCGGATGAGCAGTTCTTC
CASSPGADEQFF
>TRBD2|TRBJ2-7|-|TRBV28
TGTGCCAGCTCCGGGGGGGGATTTGTCTACGAGCAGTACTTC
CASSGGGFVYEQYF
>TRBD2|TRBJ2-5|-|TRBV6-6
TGTGCCAGCAGGGGACTAGCGGGACAAGAGACCCAGTACTTC
CASRGLAGQETQYF
>-|TRBJ2-1|-|TRBV7-9
TGTGCCAGCAGCTTAGGAACTTATGAGCAGTTCTTC
CASSLGTYEQFF
>TRBD1|TRBJ1-2|-|TRBV6-4
TGTGCCAGCAGTGACTCGACAGGGGTGTGGACCTTC
CASSDSTGVWTF
>-|TRBJ2-2|-|TRBV11-2
TGTGCCAGCAGCTTAGACAGACAGAACACCGGGGAGCTGTTTTTT
CASSLDRQNTGELFF
>TRBD1|TRBJ2-5|-|TRBV7-2
TGTGCCAGCAGCGTAGGACAGGGCGTGGGGAAGACCCAGTACTTC
CASSVGQGVGKTQYF
>TRBD1|TRBJ2-5|once|TRBV5-1
TGCGCCAGCAGTCTCATAACAGGGGTGAGGGAGACCCAGTACTTC
CASSLITGVRETQYF
>TRBD2|TRBJ2-3|-|TRBV7-9
TGTGCCAGCAGCCCATGGACTAGCGGGAGACCAGATACGCAGTATTTT
CASSPWTSGRPDTQYF
>-|TRBJ1-2|-|TRBV6-5
TGTGCCAGCAGCGAGGAGGGGTTATATGGCTACACCTTC
CASSEEGLYGYTF
>-|TRBJ1-1|-|TRBV2
TGTGCCAGCGCTCCAGGGCTTGACACTGAAGCTTTCTTT
CASAPGLDTEAFF
>TRBD1|TRBJ2-1|-|TRBV5-4
TGTGTCAGCAGCCCCGGGACAGGGTGGGATGAGCAGTTCTTC
CVSSPGTGWDEQFF
>-|TRBJ2-7|once|TRBV23-1
TGCGCCAGCAGTCAGAAACTAGTCCTCATCTACGAGCAGTACTTC
CASSQKLVLIYEQYF
>TRBD2|TRBJ2-5|-|TRBV18
TGTGCCAGCTCACCACCGGGACTAGCGGGTCCCCTTCAAGAGACCCAGTACTTC
CASSPPGLAGPLQETQYF
>-|TRBJ1-2|-|TRBV12-5
TGTGCTAGTGCCCTTGCTCTAGGCTACACCTTC
CASALALGYTF
>TRBD1|TRBJ1-2|-|TRBV7-3
TGTGCCAGCAGCTCACAGGGGGCGGATGGCTACACCTTC
CASSSQGADGYTF
>TRBD1|TRBJ2-3|-|TRBV19
TGTGCCAGTAGCCTAGGGGGCAGCCGAGGAGATACGCAGTATTTT
CASSLGGSRGDTQYF
>-|TRBJ2-7|-|TRBV27
TGTGCCACGGGGGACTACGAGCAGTACTTC
CATGDYEQYF
>TRBD1|TRBJ1-6|-|TRBV5-1
TGCGCCAGCAGCTTGGCACTATACGGACAGGGACTCTCCTATAATTCACCCCTCCACTTT
CASSLALYGQGLSYNSPLHF